The clone carrying this T cell receptor beta chain was recorded a few times. The sample belongs to a study of cytomegalovirus exposure and HLA in healthy donors. PCR was performed using 60 Vbeta and 13 Jbeta primers. Assay used: immunoSEQ multiplex PCR; TCRdb lists only in-frame clones, some missing. The profile covers 100,000 to 150,000 clones, with roughly 80% appearing a single time and 2.1% taken by the ten largest. The specimen sequenced was PBMCs. The clonotype originates from a woman in her thirties or forties in good health and CMV-seropositive.

The chain's CDR3 is CATNPGQGREKLFF. CDR3 in DNA: TGTGCCACCAATCCGGGACAGGGACGAGAAAAACTGTTTTTT. This sequence joins TRBV2 and TRBJ1-4, with 9 bases fitting TRBD1. The CDR3 has 14 residues. V was pared by 10 bases and J by 8 bases, with 11 bases of the junction left unmatched. The germline V gene encodes CDR1 SNHLY and CDR2 FYNNEI. Filled out from reference TRBV2 and TRBJ1-4, the complete variable domain reads EPEVTQTPSHQVTQMGQEVILRCVPISNHLYFYWYRQILGQKVEFLVSFYNNEISEKSEIFDDQFSVERPDGSNFTLKIRSTKLEDSAMYFCATNPGQGREKLFFGSGTQLSVL.